Following are 24 T cell receptor beta chains from one sample sequenced in a study of blood T cell repertoires in COVID-19. The assay was immunoSEQ multiplex PCR, and TCRdb's table has in-frame clones only and misses some. Of about 310,000 clones in the sample, around 86% were seen once. Sequencing was performed on peripheral blood. Receptors were obtained from a man aged 50 to 60 with active or convalescent COVID-19.

The V gene is TRBV27, the J gene TRBJ2-7; 7 nucleotides match TRBD1. Germline V CDR1 and CDR2: MNHEY, SMNVEV (reference sequence). This CDR3 comprises 11 residues. Losses at the gene ends were 10 bases for V and 4 bases for J; bases not matched to a gene: 4. DNA for the CDR3: TGTGCCACCCGCAGGGGGTACGAGCAGTACTTC. Protein product: CATRRGYEQYF.

A remark on this clone: A read error may account for a junction end that differs from germline. This chain links TRBV5-1 with TRBJ2-3, with TRBD1 matching over 9 bases. This CDR3 region has 12 residues. Looked up from germline, CDR1 is SGHRS and CDR2 is YFSETQ. CDR3: CASSKQGAARTF. As DNA, the CDR3 is TGCGCCAGCAGCAAACAGGGGGCTGCCCGAACTTTT.

The chain carries TRBV28 and TRBJ1-2; TRBD1 matches at 9 bases. The CDR3 extends over 17 amino acids. The J segment lost 5 bases and the V segment lost 1 base, leaving 11 bases of the junction unmatched. In germline, CDR1 is MDHEN, CDR2 SYDVKM. The CDR3 reads CASSLYWGTGTSYGYTF. CDR3 DNA: TGTGCCAGCAGTTTATATTGGGGGACAGGGACGTCATATGGCTACACCTTC.

This chain links TRBV7-9 with TRBJ1-3; D is unclear. Germline lookup yields CDR1 SEHNR and CDR2 FQNEAQ (reference sequence). Deletions cut 0 bases from V and 3 bases from J, with 15 bases between. The CDR3 loop spans 17 amino acids. The CDR3 here is CASSLASARGYGNTIYF. Written as DNA, the CDR3 is TGTGCCAGCAGCTTAGCGTCGGCCCGAGGGTATGGAAACACCATATATTTT.

The chain combines TRBV4-2 with TRBJ2-1, with TRBD2 identical over 12 bases. V shed 1 base, J shed 4 bases, and the junction held 8 bases outside the gene matches. The CDR3 has 18 residues. Germline V gene sequence: CDR1 LGHNA, CDR2 YNFKEQ. The CDR3 DNA reads TGTGCCAGCAGCCAAGCCCAGGTAACTAGCGGGAGGTACAATGAGCAGTTCTTC. As protein: CASSQAQVTSGRYNEQFF.

To note about this clone: A junction end diverges from the germline sequence, so it may reflect a read error. The rearrangement uses TRBV29-1 and TRBJ2-1; 10 bases are shared with TRBD2. The CDR3 loop spans 15 amino acids. Germline V gene sequence: CDR1 SQVTM, CDR2 ANQGSEA. CDR3 nucleotides: TGCAGCGTGGAAGGGACTAGCGACTCCTACAATGAGCAGTTCTTC. It specifies CSVEGTSDSYNEQFF.

The V gene is TRBV2, the J gene TRBJ2-7, with 7 nucleotides matching TRBD1. V was clipped by 8 bases and J by 1 base; unmatched bases: 2. Germline loops: CDR1 SNHLY, CDR2 FYNNEI. CDR3 size: 12 residues. CDR3 nucleotides: TGTGCCAGCGGGACAGATTCCTACGAGCAGTACTTC. This sequence encodes CASGTDSYEQYF.

The chain couples TRBV12-3 or TRBV12-4 to TRBJ2-6; D gene uncertain. CDR3 length equals 13 residues. The germline V and J ends were trimmed by 6 bases and 1 base, with 4 bases remaining between them. The CDR3 loop is CASSVSGANVLTF. The CDR3 bases are TGTGCCAGCAGCGTATCTGGGGCCAACGTCCTGACTTTC.

This chain uses TRBV28 with TRBJ2-7; D perhaps matches TRBD1 (5 bases). V lost 10 bases to trimming and J lost 2 bases, with 21 bases between them. CDR3 length: 15 amino acids. Germline CDR1 and CDR2: MDHEN and SYDVKM. The CDR3: CATSTTGALPYEQYF. CDR3 DNA: TGTGCCACCTCAACCACAGGCGCCCTTCCCTACGAGCAGTACTTC.

The chain combines TRBV6-5 with TRBJ2-1, with 9 bases matching TRBD2. This CDR3 has 15 residues. V was pared by 6 bases and J by 7 bases, with 10 bases of the junction left unmatched. Germline CDR1 and CDR2: MNHEY and SVGAGI. The DNA for the CDR3 is TGTGCCAGCAGCTCTGGGAGCGGGGGGTGGAATGAGCAGTTCTTC. Translation gives CASSSGSGGWNEQFF.

This clone was detected only a few times. The V and J genes are TRBV7-8 and TRBJ1-1, with D tentatively TRBD1 (6 bases). With 1 base removed from V and 2 bases from J, the gap between germline ends came to 8 bases. In germline, CDR1 is SGHVS, CDR2 FQNEAQ. This CDR3 is built from 14 residues. The CDR3 protein is CASSLVQGNTEAFF. CDR3 nucleotides: TGTGCCAGCAGCTTAGTACAGGGAAACACTGAAGCTTTCTTT.

The V gene is TRBV3-1 (or the pseudogene TRBV3-2), the J gene TRBJ1-1, with a possible D match to TRBD1 (5 bases). The CDR3 totals 19 residues. Trimming stripped 2 bases from V and 3 bases from J, with 25 bases between. Germline V lookup: CDR1 LGHDT, CDR2 YNNKEL (reference sequence). CDR3 region: CASSQPKSPQGPGYTEAFF. CDR3 bases: TGTGCCAGCAGCCAACCAAAGAGCCCCCAGGGTCCCGGGTACACTGAAGCTTTCTTT.

This rearrangement joins TRBV6-6 to TRBJ2-1; 13 bases fit TRBD2. CDR3 length: 17 amino acids. The V gene end was trimmed by 5 bases and the J gene end by 0 bases; junction bases not matched to a gene: 4. Germline CDR1 and CDR2: MNHNY and SVGAGI (reference sequence). The CDR3 DNA reads TGTGCCAGCAGTCGGACTAGCGGGAGTCTCTCCTACAATGAGCAGTTCTTC. Residues: CASSRTSGSLSYNEQFF.

This chain links TRBV24-1 with TRBJ2-1; 8 bases map to TRBD1. V trimming: 4 bases; J trimming: 6 bases; junction bases outside the gene matches: 7. This CDR3 has 15 residues. CDR1 KGHDR and CDR2 SFDVKD come from the germline V gene. The CDR3 here is CATSEGGTGGNEQFF. The CDR3 DNA is TGTGCCACCAGTGAAGGGGGGACAGGAGGCAATGAGCAGTTCTTC.

The CDR3 sequence: CASSLGTENQPQHF. DNA of the CDR3: TGCGCCAGCAGCTTAGGGACAGAGAATCAGCCCCAGCATTTT. The V call is TRBV5-1, the J call TRBJ1-5; 7 bases align to TRBD1. V lost 2 bases to trimming and J lost 4 bases; unmatched junction nucleotides: 3. The CDR3 is 14 residues long. The germline gives CDR1 SGHRS, CDR2 YFSETQ. The entire variable domain, with the rest obtained from reference TRBV5-1 and TRBJ1-5, is as follows: KAGVTQTPRYLIKTRGQQVTLSCSPISGHRSVSWYQQTPGQGLQFLFEYFSETQRNKGNFPGRFSGRQFSNSRSEMNVSTLELGDSALYLCASSLGTENQPQHFGDGTRLSIL.

This rearrangement joins TRBV7-2 to TRBJ1-2; D is unresolved. This CDR3 comprises 16 residues. The germline gives CDR1 SGHTA, CDR2 FQGNSA. V lost 5 bases, J lost 1 base, and 17 bases lay in between. The CDR3 DNA reads TGTGCCAGCAGCAGGACTGGCCCCCTCCTTAACTATGGCTACACCTTC. Protein: CASSRTGPLLNYGYTF.

This clone was recorded only once. The J gene is TRBJ2-5, the V gene TRBV20-1; D is perhaps TRBD2 (7 bases). V lost 8 bases and J lost 5, with 12 bases in between. This CDR3 is built from 11 residues. Germline CDR1 and CDR2: DFQATT and SNEGSKA (reference sequence). The CDR3 region is CSQGGGETQYF. The DNA of the CDR3 is TGCAGTCAGGGAGGGGGGGAGACCCAGTACTTC.

This chain connects TRBV28 to TRBJ2-7, with TRBD1 matching 7 bases. In germline, CDR1 is MDHEN, CDR2 SYDVKM. The CDR3 totals 14 residues. Trimming took 5 bases from V and 3 from J; bases not matched to a gene: 7. For the CDR3, the DNA is TGTGCCAGCAGTCCACAGGGGCTCAACTACGAGCAGTACTTC. It translates to CASSPQGLNYEQYF.

The chain recombines TRBV7-2 with TRBJ1-3; D gene unclear. Germline CDR1 is SGHTA and CDR2 is FQGNSA. V lost 1 base and J lost 8, with 21 bases in between. CDR3 size: 17 residues. The DNA of the CDR3 is TGTGCCAGCAGCTTAGTCGCCCCAGCCCTCGCGCGGGACACCATATATTTT. This gives the protein CASSLVAPALARDTIYF. The whole variable domain, remainder taken from reference TRBV7-2 and TRBJ1-3, is GAGVSQSPSNKVTEKGKDVELRCDPISGHTALYWYRQSLGQGLEFLIYFQGNSAPDKSGLPSDRFSAERTGGSVSTLTIQRTQQEDSAVYLCASSLVAPALARDTIYFGEGSWLTVV.

The chain combines TRBV7-2 with TRBJ2-5; 7 bases agree with TRBD2. The CDR3 length is 14 residues. Germline V lookup: CDR1 SGHTA, CDR2 FQGNSA. With 4 bases clipped from V and 7 bases from J, the junction kept 9 bases outside the gene matches. The CDR3 spells CASSSPSGVGTQYF. The CDR3 nucleotides are TGTGCCAGCAGCTCCCCAAGCGGGGTAGGGACCCAGTACTTC.

This sequence joins TRBV15 and TRBJ1-6, with TRBD1 matching over 9 bases. V was pared by 3 bases and J by 8 bases, with 11 bases of the junction left unmatched. The CDR3 runs to 17 residues. The germline gives CDR1 LNHNV, CDR2 YYDKDF (reference sequence). DNA for the CDR3: TGTGCCACCAGCAGGAACAGGGGGCTCCTTCCGTATTCACCCCTCCACTTT. Translated, it gives CATSRNRGLLPYSPLHF. The full variable domain, its missing parts supplied by reference TRBV15 and TRBJ1-6, is DAMVIQNPRYQVTQFGKPVTLSCSQTLNHNVMYWYQQKSSQAPKLLFHYYDKDFNNEADTPDNFQSRRPNTSFCFLDIRSPGLGDTAMYLCATSRNRGLLPYSPLHFGNGTRLTVT.

The chain employs TRBV11-2 and TRBJ2-5; 8 positions match TRBD2. CDR3 size: 17 residues. J gave up 0 bases and V 1 base, and 7 bases lay outside the gene matches. CDR1 is SGHAT, CDR2 FQNNGV, per germline. The CDR3 coding sequence is TGTGCCAGCAGCTTAGGTATTAGCGGGATTTACCAAGAGACCCAGTACTTC. Protein sequence: CASSLGISGIYQETQYF. The full variable domain, with the rest looked up from reference TRBV11-2 and TRBJ2-5, is EAGVAQSPRYKIIEKRQSVAFWCNPISGHATLYWYQQILGQGPKLLIQFQNNGVVDDSQLPKDRFSAERLKGVDSTLKIQPAKLEDSAVYLCASSLGISGIYQETQYFGPGTRLLVL.

The CDR3 sequence is CASSSYRGPSGNTIYF. CDR3 DNA: TGTGCCAGCAGTTCGTACCGGGGTCCTTCTGGAAACACCATATATTTT. This chain connects TRBV28 to TRBJ1-3; D gene uncertain. Trimming shortened V by 4 bases and J by 1 base, and 14 bases separated the two germline ends. This CDR3 spans 16 amino acids. Germline V lookup: CDR1 MDHEN, CDR2 SYDVKM.

The chain carries TRBV5-6 and TRBJ2-3, with a weak D call TRBD2 (7 bases). The V end lost 0 bases, the J end lost 4 bases, and 15 bases lay between the germline ends. The CDR3 runs 16 residues. CDR1 is SGHDT and CDR2 is YYEEEE in the germline V gene. CDR3 region: CASSLDGGRSADTQYF. CDR3 nucleotides: TGTGCCAGCAGCTTGGACGGGGGGCGCAGCGCAGATACGCAGTATTTT.